The source of this TCR beta chain is a study of early T cells in non-severe SARS-CoV-2 infection. The wider study: Sequencing of unsorted whole blood was done on bulk RNA, leaving chains unpaired. Study results and caveats: A preference for anti-spike CD8 responses marked VDJdb matching, which missed private and CD4 specificities.

This CDR3 is built from 16 residues. The germline V and J ends were trimmed by 1 base and 6 bases, with 13 bases remaining between them. CDR1 MGHRA and CDR2 YSYEKL come from the germline V gene. The sample holds a few counts of this clonotype. Its specificity is unknown. Unique molecular identifiers (one per individual cDNA molecule) were attached. TCRdb reprocessed the 5' RACE reads with MiXCR, giving one entry per CDR3 protein. The sample carries roughly 51,000 distinct CDR3 sequences, around 7.7% recorded once. V is TRBV4-1 and J is TRBJ1-6, with unresolved D. The sequenced material came from whole blood. The sequence was collected from an adult who was a healthcare worker with PCR-confirmed SARS-CoV-2 infection or an uninfected control (not recorded which). The CDR3 DNA is TGCGCCAGCAGCCAAGCGCCAGCTAGTTTTAATTCACCCCTCCACTTT. Translated, it gives CASSQAPASFNSPLHF.